A selection of T cell receptor beta chains follows, all from one sample in a study of T cell changes during pregnancy in multiple sclerosis. Produced via immunoSEQ multiplex PCR; TCRdb's table is partial and in-frame only. The data hold approximately 100,000 clones, with about 89% observed a single time. The sequences come from peripheral blood, collected after pregnancy. The receptors originated from a female donor with multiple sclerosis, enrolled in a pregnancy study. Both conserved end residues are part of each CDR3. The D gene is left open where the match is weak. Clone sizes are given selectively: once, few, many, or a class where the clone is expanded.

v_gene: TRBV6-5
d_gene: TRBD2
j_gene: TRBJ2-3
abundance: NA
CDR3nt: TGTGCCACCCCAGCGGGGGCCACAGATACGCAGTATTTT
CDR3aa: CATPAGATDTQYF

v_gene: TRBV11-2
d_gene: NA
j_gene: TRBJ2-7
abundance: NA
CDR3nt: TGTGCCAGCAGCTTATCGGACGAGCAGTACTTC
CDR3aa: CASSLSDEQYF

v_gene: TRBV29-1
d_gene: NA
j_gene: TRBJ1-1
abundance: NA
CDR3nt: TGCAGCGCAGGCAGGGGCACTGAAGCTTTCTTT
CDR3aa: CSAGRGTEAFF

v_gene: TRBV5-6
d_gene: NA
j_gene: TRBJ1-5
abundance: NA
CDR3nt: TGTGCCAGCAGCTTGTTGGCGGGGAGCGGCAATCAGCCCCAGCATTTT
CDR3aa: CASSLLAGSGNQPQHF

v_gene: TRBV6-1
d_gene: TRBD1
j_gene: TRBJ1-5
abundance: few
CDR3nt: TGTGCCAGCAGTGCAGACAGGGACAATCAGCCCCAGCATTTT
CDR3aa: CASSADRDNQPQHF

v_gene: TRBV6-1
d_gene: NA
j_gene: TRBJ1-1
abundance: NA
CDR3nt: TGTGCCAGCAGTGAAGCGGGGAGGAACACTGAAGCTTTCTTT
CDR3aa: CASSEAGRNTEAFF

v_gene: TRBV5-1
d_gene: TRBD1
j_gene: TRBJ1-1
abundance: NA
CDR3nt: TGCGCCAGCAAGGGGACAGGGTTGAACACTGAAGCTTTCTTT
CDR3aa: CASKGTGLNTEAFF

v_gene: TRBV5-1
d_gene: NA
j_gene: TRBJ1-5
abundance: NA
CDR3nt: TGCGCCAGCAGCTACGGGGATAGCAATCAGCCCCAGCATTTT
CDR3aa: CASSYGDSNQPQHF

v_gene: TRBV6-5
d_gene: NA
j_gene: TRBJ2-7
abundance: NA
CDR3nt: TGTGCCAGCAATCAGGGCTACGAGCAGTACTTC
CDR3aa: CASNQGYEQYF

v_gene: TRBV11-2
d_gene: NA
j_gene: TRBJ1-2
abundance: NA
CDR3nt: TGTGCCAGCAGCCTCGGGTGGGCCGCGGGTGGCTACACCTTC
CDR3aa: CASSLGWAAGGYTF

v_gene: TRBV19
d_gene: TRBD1
j_gene: TRBJ2-7
abundance: NA
CDR3nt: TGTGCCAGTAGTTTTGGGACAGCCTACGAGCAGTACTTC
CDR3aa: CASSFGTAYEQYF

v_gene: TRBV13
d_gene: TRBD1
j_gene: TRBJ1-2
abundance: once
CDR3nt: TGTGCCAGCAACGTCCTGGGTTTACAGGGGAGCTCCGTTCATGGCTACACCTTC
CDR3aa: CASNVLGLQGSSVHGYTF

v_gene: TRBV19
d_gene: TRBD1
j_gene: TRBJ2-6
abundance: NA
CDR3nt: TGTGCCAGTAGTGTCCACAGGGGGGATAGGGGGGCCAACGTCCTGACTTTC
CDR3aa: CASSVHRGDRGANVLTF

v_gene: TRBV30
d_gene: TRBD1
j_gene: TRBJ1-2
abundance: NA
CDR3nt: TGTGCCTGGGGACAGGGGTTCTATGGCTACACCTTC
CDR3aa: CAWGQGFYGYTF

v_gene: TRBV6-6
d_gene: NA
j_gene: TRBJ1-3
abundance: NA
CDR3nt: TGTGCCAGCACCCCCGTGACAGGCCTCGGAAACACCATATATTTT
CDR3aa: CASTPVTGLGNTIYF

v_gene: TRBV5-4
d_gene: NA
j_gene: TRBJ2-3
abundance: NA
CDR3nt: TGTGCCAGCAGCGGGGGGTGGCGGGATAACACAGATACGCAGTATTTT
CDR3aa: CASSGGWRDNTDTQYF

v_gene: TRBV2
d_gene: NA
j_gene: TRBJ1-1
abundance: NA
CDR3nt: TGTGCCAGCAGTGAACGGGTTGCTGAAGCTTTCTTT
CDR3aa: CASSERVAEAFF

v_gene: TRBV29-1
d_gene: TRBD1
j_gene: TRBJ1-2
abundance: NA
CDR3nt: TGCAGCGTTATCGGACAGGGGGAGAATAACTATGGCTACACCTTC
CDR3aa: CSVIGQGENNYGYTF

v_gene: TRBV6-5
d_gene: NA
j_gene: TRBJ1-1
abundance: NA
CDR3nt: TGTGCCAGCAGTCACCGGACAGCGAACACTGAAGCTTTCTTT
CDR3aa: CASSHRTANTEAFF

v_gene: TRBV5-1
d_gene: TRBD2
j_gene: TRBJ2-7
abundance: NA
CDR3nt: TGCGCCAGCAGCATTAGCGGGGGGGCCAGTGAGCAGTACTTC
CDR3aa: CASSISGGASEQYF

v_gene: TRBV10-3
d_gene: NA
j_gene: TRBJ1-5
abundance: NA
CDR3nt: TGTGCCATCAGTGAGCAGACAGGATCCCAGCCCCAGCATTTT
CDR3aa: CAISEQTGSQPQHF

v_gene: TRBV5-1
d_gene: NA
j_gene: TRBJ2-6
abundance: once
CDR3nt: TGCGCCAGCAGCTTAGGGGGAACTGGGGCCAACGTCCTGACTTTC
CDR3aa: CASSLGGTGANVLTF

v_gene: TRBV4-2
d_gene: NA
j_gene: TRBJ2-6
abundance: NA
CDR3nt: TGTGCCAGCAGCCAGGAGGGAGAGTTCTCTGGGGCCAACGTCCTGACTTTC
CDR3aa: CASSQEGEFSGANVLTF

v_gene: TRBV5-4
d_gene: TRBD2
j_gene: TRBJ2-1
abundance: NA
CDR3nt: TGTGCCAGCAGCGGGGGGGGCTACAATGAGCAGTTCTTC
CDR3aa: CASSGGGYNEQFF

v_gene: TRBV7-8
d_gene: TRBD2
j_gene: TRBJ2-1
abundance: NA
CDR3nt: TGTGCCAGCACCCCTAGCGGGGGGCCCAATGAGCAGTTCTTC
CDR3aa: CASTPSGGPNEQFF

v_gene: TRBV2
d_gene: TRBD2
j_gene: TRBJ2-3
abundance: once
CDR3nt: TGTGCCAGCACCACTCCGGGGGGGGGTGGCCCTAGCGGGGGGCGCACAGATACGCAGTATTTT
CDR3aa: CASTTPGGGGPSGGRTDTQYF

v_gene: TRBV5-4
d_gene: TRBD1
j_gene: TRBJ2-3
abundance: once
CDR3nt: TGTGCCAGCAGCTTGACAGGGGTAACAGATACGCAGTATTTT
CDR3aa: CASSLTGVTDTQYF

v_gene: TRBV5-1
d_gene: NA
j_gene: TRBJ2-3
abundance: once
CDR3nt: TGCGCCAGCAGCTTGCGGCCGGGGTCTAGCACAGATACGCAGTATTTT
CDR3aa: CASSLRPGSSTDTQYF

v_gene: TRBV27
d_gene: TRBD2
j_gene: TRBJ2-1
abundance: once
CDR3nt: TGTGCCAGCAAGTATAGCGGGGGGGCCTCCTACAATGAGCAGTTCTTC
CDR3aa: CASKYSGGASYNEQFF

v_gene: TRBV19
d_gene: NA
j_gene: TRBJ1-1
abundance: NA
CDR3nt: TGTGCCAGTAGTATAAGGCCCCAAGCGGGAGCTTTCTTT
CDR3aa: CASSIRPQAGAFF

v_gene: TRBV18
d_gene: NA
j_gene: TRBJ1-1
abundance: NA
CDR3nt: TGTGCCAGCTCACCTACGGGTGTAGAAGCTTTCTTT
CDR3aa: CASSPTGVEAFF

v_gene: TRBV11-2
d_gene: TRBD2
j_gene: TRBJ2-1
abundance: once
CDR3nt: TGTGCCAGCAGCCTACTAGCGGGGGGGCTCAATGAGCAGTTCTTC
CDR3aa: CASSLLAGGLNEQFF

v_gene: TRBV19
d_gene: NA
j_gene: TRBJ2-7
abundance: once
CDR3nt: TGTGCCAGTAGTATGGGCAGTTCCTACGAGCAGTACTTC
CDR3aa: CASSMGSSYEQYF

v_gene: TRBV6-1
d_gene: NA
j_gene: TRBJ2-7
abundance: NA
CDR3nt: TGTGCCAGCAGCATTGGACTCTCCTACGAGCAGTACTTC
CDR3aa: CASSIGLSYEQYF

v_gene: TRBV7-8
d_gene: NA
j_gene: TRBJ2-5
abundance: once
CDR3nt: TGTGCCAGCAGCCCGAGGACTCCAGATTACCAAGAGACCCAGTACTTC
CDR3aa: CASSPRTPDYQETQYF

v_gene: TRBV7-3
d_gene: NA
j_gene: TRBJ2-5
abundance: NA
CDR3nt: TGTGCCAGCAGCATCCAAGGGGGGGGGTTGGAGACCCAGTACTTC
CDR3aa: CASSIQGGGLETQYF

v_gene: TRBV4-1
d_gene: TRBD1
j_gene: TRBJ1-2
abundance: once
CDR3nt: TGCGCCAGCAGCCGCGTACAGGGGGACTTGGGCTACACCTTC
CDR3aa: CASSRVQGDLGYTF

v_gene: TRBV7-9
d_gene: TRBD1
j_gene: TRBJ2-1
abundance: NA
CDR3nt: TGTGCCATCCCGGGACAGGTCTCCTACAATGAGCAGTTCTTC
CDR3aa: CAIPGQVSYNEQFF

v_gene: TRBV5-1
d_gene: TRBD2
j_gene: TRBJ2-5
abundance: NA
CDR3nt: TGCGCCAGCAGCTTAGGGGTTAGCGGGGTCTACCAAGAGACCCAGTACTTC
CDR3aa: CASSLGVSGVYQETQYF

v_gene: TRBV5-6
d_gene: TRBD2
j_gene: TRBJ2-7
abundance: NA
CDR3nt: TGTGCCAGCAGTATGCGGGGGGCGGTCTCCTACGAGCAGTACTTC
CDR3aa: CASSMRGAVSYEQYF

v_gene: TRBV5-8
d_gene: NA
j_gene: TRBJ1-5
abundance: NA
CDR3nt: TGTGCCTCCCCTTTGGGGGGGGCCCCTAATCAGCCCCAGCATTTT
CDR3aa: CASPLGGAPNQPQHF

v_gene: TRBV5-1
d_gene: TRBD2
j_gene: TRBJ2-1
abundance: NA
CDR3nt: TGCGCCAGCAGCCTGAGGACTAGCGGGGAGGCGAATGAGCAGTTCTTC
CDR3aa: CASSLRTSGEANEQFF

v_gene: TRBV28
d_gene: NA
j_gene: TRBJ1-3
abundance: NA
CDR3nt: TGTGCCAGCAGTTTTGGGGGGAAGCCTGGAAACACCATATATTTT
CDR3aa: CASSFGGKPGNTIYF

v_gene: TRBV5-6
d_gene: NA
j_gene: TRBJ1-6
abundance: once
CDR3nt: TGTGCCAGCAGCTCATTGCAGAATAATTCACCCCTCCACTTT
CDR3aa: CASSSLQNNSPLHF

v_gene: TRBV15
d_gene: TRBD2
j_gene: TRBJ2-1
abundance: NA
CDR3nt: TGTGCCACCAGCATTTTAGCGGGGGGGCGGTACAATGAGCAGTTCTTC
CDR3aa: CATSILAGGRYNEQFF

v_gene: TRBV30
d_gene: NA
j_gene: TRBJ1-2
abundance: NA
CDR3nt: TGTGCCTGGGCTAAGGGGTATGGCTACACCTTC
CDR3aa: CAWAKGYGYTF

v_gene: TRBV5-1
d_gene: NA
j_gene: TRBJ1-1
abundance: NA
CDR3nt: TGCGCCAGCAGCTTGGGCGGGAGGGGCACTGAAGCTTTCTTT
CDR3aa: CASSLGGRGTEAFF

v_gene: TRBV27
d_gene: TRBD1
j_gene: TRBJ1-2
abundance: once
CDR3nt: TGTGCCAGCAGTTTTTACGACAGGGGGCAAGGCTACACCTTC
CDR3aa: CASSFYDRGQGYTF

v_gene: TRBV29-1
d_gene: NA
j_gene: TRBJ1-4
abundance: NA
CDR3nt: TGCAGCGTTGTGGGCTCGGGGGTGGACGAAAAACTGTTTTTT
CDR3aa: CSVVGSGVDEKLFF

v_gene: TRBV6-5
d_gene: TRBD1
j_gene: TRBJ1-5
abundance: NA
CDR3nt: TGTGCCAGCAGTCCCCGGACAGGGGTCTCTCAGCCCCAGCATTTT
CDR3aa: CASSPRTGVSQPQHF

v_gene: TRBV19
d_gene: TRBD2
j_gene: TRBJ2-1
abundance: once
CDR3nt: TGTGCCAGTAGAGCGACTAGCGGGGGGGTTTACAATGAGCAGTTCTTC
CDR3aa: CASRATSGGVYNEQFF

v_gene: TRBV13
d_gene: TRBD1
j_gene: TRBJ1-2
abundance: NA
CDR3nt: TGTGCCAGCAGCTTAGGGGCGGGACAGGTCAACGGCTACACCTTC
CDR3aa: CASSLGAGQVNGYTF

v_gene: TRBV27
d_gene: NA
j_gene: TRBJ1-5
abundance: NA
CDR3nt: TGTGCCAGCAGTTTAGCAGGTGCAAATCAGCCCCAGCATTTT
CDR3aa: CASSLAGANQPQHF